This T cell receptor beta chain stems from a study of human T cells and chemical hapten exposure. Overall study context: Throughout the approximately 25-week study, diphenylcyclopropenone was applied weekly to the patients' scalps. Study outcomes and limitations: The donor cohort had alopecia, so its immune response may not match that of healthy people.

Per the original methods: The median was around 89,000 TCRs per sample, ranging roughly 20,000 to 690,600. MiXCR, run by TCRdb on the RACE reads, gives a single entry per CDR3 protein. The V and J calls, along with clone size, are taken from TCRdb and not from the paper's own processing. The sample has 85,000 to 120,000 distinct CDR3 sequences; roughly 12% are singletons. Time point noted: pre-sensitization, week 0. Indicated treatment: therapeutic diphenylcyclopropenone sensitization with weekly scalp DPC. Researchers extracted total RNA from unfractionated whole blood. Trimming left V 0 bases short and J 2 bases short, with 11 bases between. CDR3 length equals 15 residues. Germline values: CDR1 SGHRS, CDR2 YFSETQ. This clonotype turned up a few times. Its antigen is unidentified.

The rearrangement uses TRBV5-1 and TRBJ2-5, with D hard to call. This material consisted of whole blood, taken in connection with sensitization to the hapten diphenylcyclopropenone (DPC). This clonotype was obtained from a woman in her forties or fifties with alopecia areata. Some clones in this sample may be carry-over from other donors' samples. Here the CDR3 DNA reads TGCGCCAGCAGCTTGGGGGTAGGACCGCAAGAGACCCAGTACTTC. Its translation is CASSLGVGPQETQYF.